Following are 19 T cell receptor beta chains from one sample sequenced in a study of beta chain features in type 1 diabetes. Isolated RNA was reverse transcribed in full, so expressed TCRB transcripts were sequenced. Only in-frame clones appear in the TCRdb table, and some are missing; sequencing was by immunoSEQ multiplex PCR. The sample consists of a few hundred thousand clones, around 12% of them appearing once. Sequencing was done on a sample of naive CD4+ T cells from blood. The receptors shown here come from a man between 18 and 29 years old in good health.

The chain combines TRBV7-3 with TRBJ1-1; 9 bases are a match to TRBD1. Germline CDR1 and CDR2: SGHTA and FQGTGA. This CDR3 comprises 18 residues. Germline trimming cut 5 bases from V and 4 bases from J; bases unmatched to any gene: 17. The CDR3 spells CASSPRDRVIGRATEAFF. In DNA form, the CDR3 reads TGTGCCAGCAGCCCAAGGGACAGGGTAATCGGGCGGGCCACTGAAGCTTTCTTT.

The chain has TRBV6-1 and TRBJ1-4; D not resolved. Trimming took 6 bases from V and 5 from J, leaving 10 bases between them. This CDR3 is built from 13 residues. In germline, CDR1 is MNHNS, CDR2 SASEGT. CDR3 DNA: TGTGCCAGCAGGGAGACGGGAAATGAAAAACTGTTTTTT. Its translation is CASRETGNEKLFF.

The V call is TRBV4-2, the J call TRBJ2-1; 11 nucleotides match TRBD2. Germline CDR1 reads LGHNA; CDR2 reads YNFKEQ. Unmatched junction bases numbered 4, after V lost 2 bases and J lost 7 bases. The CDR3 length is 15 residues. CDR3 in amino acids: CASSQPSSGGNEQFF. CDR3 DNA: TGTGCCAGCAGCCAACCGTCTAGCGGGGGGAATGAGCAGTTCTTC.

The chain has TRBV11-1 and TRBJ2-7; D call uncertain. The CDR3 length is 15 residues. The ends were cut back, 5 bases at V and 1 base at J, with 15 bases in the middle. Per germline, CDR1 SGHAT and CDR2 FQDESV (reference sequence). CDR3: CASSPTRPISYEQYF. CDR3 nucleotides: TGTGCCAGCAGCCCGACTCGACCAATTTCCTACGAGCAGTACTTC.

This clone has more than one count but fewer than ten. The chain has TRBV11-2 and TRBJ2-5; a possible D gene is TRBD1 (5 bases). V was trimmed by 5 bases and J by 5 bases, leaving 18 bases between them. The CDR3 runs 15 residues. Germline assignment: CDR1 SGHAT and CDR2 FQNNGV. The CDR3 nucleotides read TGTGCCAGCAGCCGCTGGTCAGGGTCACTTGAGACCCAGTACTTC. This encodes CASSRWSGSLETQYF.

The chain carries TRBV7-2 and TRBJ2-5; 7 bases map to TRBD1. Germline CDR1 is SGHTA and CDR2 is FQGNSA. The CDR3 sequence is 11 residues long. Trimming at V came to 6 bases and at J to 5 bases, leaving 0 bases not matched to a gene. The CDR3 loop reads CASRQGETQYF. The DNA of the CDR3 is TGTGCCAGCAGACAGGGGGAGACCCAGTACTTC.

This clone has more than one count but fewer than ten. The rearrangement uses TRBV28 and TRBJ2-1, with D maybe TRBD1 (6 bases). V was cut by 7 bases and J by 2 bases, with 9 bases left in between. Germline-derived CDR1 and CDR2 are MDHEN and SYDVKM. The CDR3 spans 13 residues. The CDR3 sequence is CASMTGPYNEQFF. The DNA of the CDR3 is TGTGCCAGCATGACAGGACCCTACAATGAGCAGTTCTTC.

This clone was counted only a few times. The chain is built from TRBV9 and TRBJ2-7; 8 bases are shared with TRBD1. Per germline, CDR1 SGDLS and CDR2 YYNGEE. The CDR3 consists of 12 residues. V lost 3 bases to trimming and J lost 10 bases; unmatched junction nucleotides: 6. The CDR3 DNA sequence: TGTGCCAGCAGCGGAGCAGGGGGCTTACAGTACTTC. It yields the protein CASSGAGGLQYF.

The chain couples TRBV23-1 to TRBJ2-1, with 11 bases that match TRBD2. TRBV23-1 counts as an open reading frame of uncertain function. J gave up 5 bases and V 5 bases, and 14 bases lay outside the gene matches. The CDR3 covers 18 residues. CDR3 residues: CASSAIEVPSGRNNEQFF. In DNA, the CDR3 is TGCGCCAGCAGTGCAATCGAGGTTCCTAGCGGGAGGAACAATGAGCAGTTCTTC.

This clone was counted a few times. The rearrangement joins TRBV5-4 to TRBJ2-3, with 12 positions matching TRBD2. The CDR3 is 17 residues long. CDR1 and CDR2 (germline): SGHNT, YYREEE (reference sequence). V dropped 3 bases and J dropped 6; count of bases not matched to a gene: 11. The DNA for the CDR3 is TGTGCCAGCAGCTGGACTAGCGGGGCCCTCGGCGGCGATACGCAGTATTTT. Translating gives CASSWTSGALGGDTQYF.

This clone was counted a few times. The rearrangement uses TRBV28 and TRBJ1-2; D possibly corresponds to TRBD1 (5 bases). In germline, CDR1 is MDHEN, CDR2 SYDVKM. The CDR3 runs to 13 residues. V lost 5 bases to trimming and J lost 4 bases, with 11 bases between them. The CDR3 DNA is TGTGCCAGCAGTAAGACACAGGCCTATGGCTACACCTTC. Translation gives CASSKTQAYGYTF.

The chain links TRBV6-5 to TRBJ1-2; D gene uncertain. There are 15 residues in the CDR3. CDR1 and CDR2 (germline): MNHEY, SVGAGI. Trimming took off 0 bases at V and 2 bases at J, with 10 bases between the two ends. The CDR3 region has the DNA TGTGCCAGCAGTTACTCGGCCCTTGTAAACTATGGCTACACCTTC. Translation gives CASSYSALVNYGYTF.

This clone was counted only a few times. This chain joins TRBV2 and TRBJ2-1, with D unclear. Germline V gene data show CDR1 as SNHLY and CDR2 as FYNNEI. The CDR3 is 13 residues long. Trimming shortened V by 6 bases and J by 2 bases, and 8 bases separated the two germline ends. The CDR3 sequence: CASRVETYNEQFF. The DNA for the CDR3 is TGTGCCAGCAGGGTAGAGACCTACAATGAGCAGTTCTTC.

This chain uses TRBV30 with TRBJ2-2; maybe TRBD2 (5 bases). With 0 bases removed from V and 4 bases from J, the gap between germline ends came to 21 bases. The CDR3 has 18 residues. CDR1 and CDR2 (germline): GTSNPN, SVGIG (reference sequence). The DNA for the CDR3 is TGTGCCTGGAGTGTCTTAGGCGGGCTAACCATGGGCACCGGGGAGCTGTTTTTT. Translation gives CAWSVLGGLTMGTGELFF.

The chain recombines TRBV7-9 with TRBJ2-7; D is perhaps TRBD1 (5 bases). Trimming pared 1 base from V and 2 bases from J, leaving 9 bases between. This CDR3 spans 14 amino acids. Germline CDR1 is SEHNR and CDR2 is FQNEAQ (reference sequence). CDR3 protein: CASSLVGAAYEQYF. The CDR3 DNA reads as TGTGCCAGCAGCTTAGTAGGGGCCGCCTACGAGCAGTACTTC. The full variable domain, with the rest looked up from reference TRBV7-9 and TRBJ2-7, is DTGVSQNPRHKITKRGQNVTFRCDPISEHNRLYWYRQTLGQGPEFLTYFQNEAQLEKSRLLSDRFSAERPKGSFSTLEIQRTEQGDSAMYLCASSLVGAAYEQYFGPGTRLTVT.

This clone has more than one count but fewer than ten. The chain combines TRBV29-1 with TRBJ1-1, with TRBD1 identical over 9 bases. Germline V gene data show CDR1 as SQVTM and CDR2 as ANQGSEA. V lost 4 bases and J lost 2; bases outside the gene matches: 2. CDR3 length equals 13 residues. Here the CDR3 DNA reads TGCAGCGTTGCCACAGGGGGCAACACTGAAGCTTTCTTT. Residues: CSVATGGNTEAFF.

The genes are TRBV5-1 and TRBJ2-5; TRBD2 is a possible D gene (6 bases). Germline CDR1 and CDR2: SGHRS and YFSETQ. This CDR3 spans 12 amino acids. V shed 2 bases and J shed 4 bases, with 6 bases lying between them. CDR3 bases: TGCGCCAGCAGCTTCGGGGGAGAGACCCAGTACTTC. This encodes CASSFGGETQYF.

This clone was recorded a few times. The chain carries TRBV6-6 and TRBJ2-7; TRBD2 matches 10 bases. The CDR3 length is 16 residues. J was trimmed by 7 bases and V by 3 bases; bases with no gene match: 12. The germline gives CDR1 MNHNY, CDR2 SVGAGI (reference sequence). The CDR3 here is CASSYPLRAGGREQYF. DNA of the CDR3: TGTGCCAGCAGTTATCCCCTCCGAGCGGGAGGGAGGGAGCAGTACTTC.

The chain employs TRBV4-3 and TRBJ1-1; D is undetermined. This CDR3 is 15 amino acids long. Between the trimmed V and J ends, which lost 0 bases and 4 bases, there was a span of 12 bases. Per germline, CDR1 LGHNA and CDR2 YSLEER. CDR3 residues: CASSQEIGIPTEAFF. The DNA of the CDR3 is TGCGCCAGCAGCCAAGAGATTGGCATCCCCACTGAAGCTTTCTTT.